This TCR beta chain was identified during a study of shared clonotypes between healthy human individuals. Study details: Samples came from a couple of female and a few male donors aged 18 to 49. Study-wide results and limits: Shared across several donors were around 5% of the naive CD4 clonotypes.

Naive CD8 cells were CD45RO-negative, positively selected for CCR7, excluding terminally differentiated effector memory CD45RA+ cells. All of the donors resided in Nashville, Tennessee, and each was a Caucasian adult. Germline-derived CDR1 and CDR2 are MNHEY and SVGAGI. CDR3 size: 15 residues. V was trimmed by 0 bases and J by 5 bases, leaving 13 bases between them. The deep-level immunoSEQ assay was used. Assay: immunoSEQ multiplex PCR; the TCRdb copy retains only in-frame clones and omits some. The sample includes around 2,100,000 clones, 85% to 95% of them seen just once. In the case of this clone: Antigen: not known.

The rearrangement uses TRBV6-5 and TRBJ1-1; D remains unclear. The TCR comes from a young man in good health. The sample was naive CD8+ T cells sorted from blood. The CDR3 protein is CASSYSGTPGTEAFF. The CDR3 DNA follows: TGTGCCAGCAGTTACTCGGGCACCCCGGGGACTGAAGCTTTCTTT.